A selection of T cell receptor beta chains follows, all from one sample in a study of T cell repertoires in cytomegalovirus infection. TCRdb re-derived calls from the reads in MiXCR, one entry per CDR3 protein. This sample has 250,000 or so distinct CDR3 sequences; approximately 9.1% occur once, and the top ten carry about 15%. The sequencing input was PBMCs. Every receptor here comes from a human donor in good health (CMV status not recorded). Some clones in this sample may be carry-over from other donors' samples. CDR3s include the opening cysteine and the closing phenylalanine or tryptophan. Each record gives: CDR3 length, V gene, clone size, D gene, J gene, CDR3 protein, CDR3 DNA. The D gene is left open where the match is weak. Clone size is not always given. Where it is, it says once, few, many or a class for expanded clones.

14	TRBV28	NA	TRBD1	TRBJ2-7	CASTPGQGLGEQYF	TGTGCCAGCACCCCCGGACAGGGACTGGGCGAGCAGTACTTC
17	TRBV12-3/TRBV12-4	many	NA	TRBJ2-6	CASTRTPAGLGANVLTF	TGTGCCAGCACTCGCACCCCGGCAGGGCTAGGGGCCAACGTCCTGACTTTC
14	TRBV15	NA	NA	TRBJ1-4	CATRVGGSNEKLFF	TGTGCCACCAGGGTGGGGGGGTCTAATGAAAAACTGTTTTTT
17	TRBV7-2	many	TRBD1	TRBJ2-1	CASSRIRRDRGQNEQFF	TGTGCCAGCAGCCGGATACGCAGGGACAGGGGGCAAAATGAGCAGTTCTTC
15	TRBV4-3	NA	NA	TRBJ2-5	CASSKSANFQETQYF	TGCGCCAGCAGCAAAAGTGCTAACTTCCAAGAGACCCAGTACTTC
16	TRBV4-1	many	TRBD1	TRBJ1-2	CASSQIITGAQSGYTF	TGCGCCAGCAGCCAAATTATCACAGGGGCCCAGAGCGGCTACACCTTC
13	TRBV7-2	many	NA	TRBJ1-4	CASSFGLSEKLFF	TGTGCCAGCAGCTTCGGGCTGAGTGAAAAACTGTTTTTT
15	TRBV5-1	few	TRBD2	TRBJ2-1	CASRSLAGPNNEQFF	TGCGCCAGCAGGAGTCTAGCGGGACCCAACAATGAGCAGTTCTTC
15	TRBV20-1	few	TRBD1	TRBJ1-6	CSARDPRQGNSPLHF	TGCAGTGCTAGAGATCCGAGACAGGGGAATTCACCCCTCCACTTT
15	TRBV7-2	many	TRBD1	TRBJ1-6	CASSLEDRRDSPLHF	TGTGCCAGCAGCCTCGAGGACAGGCGCGATTCACCCCTCCACTTT
11	TRBV7-2	many	TRBD1	TRBJ2-7	CASSDRGEQYF	TGTGCCAGCAGCGACAGGGGCGAGCAGTACTTC
15	TRBV6-2/TRBV6-3	NA	NA	TRBJ1-5	CASSYPGFGNQPQHF	TGTGCCAGCAGTTATCCAGGGTTTGGCAATCAGCCCCAGCATTTT
15	TRBV7-2	many	NA	TRBJ2-7	CASSLTPGRNYEQYF	TGTGCCAGCAGCTTAACTCCGGGACGGAACTACGAGCAGTACTTC
12	TRBV7-2	many	NA	TRBJ2-2	CASRLTGGELFF	TGTGCCAGCAGACTAACCGGCGGGGAGCTGTTTTTT
19	TRBV28	many	TRBD2	TRBJ2-3	CASSLVGTGLAGGPGTQYF	TGTGCCAGCAGTCTCGTCGGGACAGGTCTAGCGGGGGGGCCTGGTACGCAGTATTTT
14	TRBV7-3	many	NA	TRBJ1-1	CASSPGRQNTEAFF	TGTGCCAGCAGCCCTGGACGGCAGAACACTGAAGCTTTCTTT
13	TRBV10-2	few	NA	TRBJ2-7	CASSDPGTYEQYF	TGCGCCAGCAGTGATCCGGGTACCTACGAGCAGTACTTC
13	TRBV28	many	NA	TRBJ1-1	CASSVYPDTEAFF	TGTGCCAGCAGTGTTTATCCGGACACTGAAGCTTTCTTT
11	TRBV6-6	NA	NA	TRBJ1-2	CASSEKSGYTF	TGTGCCAGCAGCGAAAAAAGTGGCTACACCTTC
17	TRBV7-2	many	NA	TRBJ1-5	CASSLAPAGSFFQPQHF	TGTGCCAGCAGCTTAGCGCCGGCAGGGAGTTTTTTTCAGCCCCAGCATTTT
15	TRBV2	many	TRBD2	TRBJ2-5	CASSEEAGGLGAQYF	TGTGCCAGCAGTGAAGAAGCGGGGGGTCTTGGGGCCCAGTACTTC
15	TRBV28	many	TRBD2	TRBJ2-7	CASTSLAGGSYEQYF	TGTGCCAGCACCTCTCTAGCGGGGGGGTCCTACGAGCAGTACTTC
16	TRBV7-2	few	TRBD1	TRBJ1-2	CASSPGGLVANYGYTF	TGTGCCAGCAGCCCAGGGGGACTCGTCGCTAACTATGGCTACACCTTC
15	TRBV3-1	many	TRBD2	TRBJ2-1	CASRSRGVMLNEQFF	TGTGCCAGCCGAAGCCGGGGGGTAATGTTGAATGAGCAGTTCTTC
14	TRBV20-1	few	NA	TRBJ2-7	CSALNTDSRYEQYF	TGCAGTGCTCTAAACACGGACAGTCGCTACGAGCAGTACTTC
12	TRBV11-2	many	NA	TRBJ2-7	CASSPNRDLEYF	TGTGCCAGCAGCCCAAACCGGGACCTGGAGTACTTC
16	TRBV7-6	NA	NA	TRBJ1-3	CASSEGRAYSGNTIYF	TGTGCCAGCAGCGAAGGACGGGCCTACTCTGGAAACACCATATATTTT
15	TRBV15	NA	NA	TRBJ2-3	CATSRPGPGGLTQYF	TGTGCCACCAGCAGACCCGGGCCGGGCGGGCTTACGCAGTATTTT
14	TRBV5-1	few	NA	TRBJ2-1	CASSHPVSSNEQFF	TGCGCCAGCAGCCACCCCGTTAGTTCTAATGAGCAGTTCTTC
14	TRBV2	NA	TRBD1	TRBJ1-4	CASRRTGLDEKLFF	TGTGCCAGCAGGCGGACAGGGCTGGACGAAAAACTGTTTTTT
16	TRBV5-6	few	TRBD1	TRBJ2-2	CASSQLGQGSTGELFF	TGTGCCAGCAGCCAACTGGGACAGGGAAGTACCGGGGAGCTGTTTTTT
14	TRBV11-2	many	TRBD1	TRBJ2-2	CASRTTGGSGELFF	TGTGCCAGCAGGACCACAGGGGGGTCCGGGGAGCTGTTTTTT
12	TRBV20-1	NA	NA	TRBJ1-2	CSARSSVGGYTF	TGCAGTGCTAGATCCTCTGTCGGTGGCTACACCTTC
13	TRBV12-3/TRBV12-4	few	NA	TRBJ1-1	CASSKGGHTEAFF	TGTGCCAGCAGTAAAGGGGGGCACACTGAAGCTTTCTTT
13	TRBV19	many	NA	TRBJ1-2	CASSIERTTAYTF	TGTGCCAGTAGTATAGAGCGGACCACTGCCTACACCTTC
14	TRBV6-2/TRBV6-3	many	TRBD1	TRBJ1-5	CASSYDRANQPQHF	TGTGCCAGCAGTTACGACAGGGCGAATCAGCCCCAGCATTTT
15	TRBV27	many	TRBD1	TRBJ2-4	CASSTDRAIENIQYF	TGTGCCAGCAGTACCGACAGGGCTATAGAAAACATTCAGTACTTC
16	TRBV7-8	many	NA	TRBJ2-3	CASSSRGSGATDTQYF	TGTGCCAGCAGCAGCAGAGGTAGCGGTGCCACAGATACGCAGTATTTT
13	TRBV29-1	NA	TRBD1	TRBJ1-2	CSVGDSYNYGYTF	TGCAGCGTTGGGGACAGTTATAACTATGGCTACACCTTC
14	TRBV7-2	many	NA	TRBJ2-2	CASSWRQGPGELFF	TGTGCCAGCAGCTGGCGGCAGGGGCCCGGGGAGCTGTTTTTT
17	TRBV27	many	TRBD1	TRBJ1-2	CATRRGTGGNVVYGYTF	TGTGCCACCCGGCGGGGGACAGGGGGCAATGTCGTTTATGGCTACACCTTC